The 18 T cell receptor beta chains below were found in one sample sequenced in a study of vaccination effects on CD4 cells after COVID-19. TCRdb keeps only in-frame clones here, not all; method: immunoSEQ multiplex PCR. The sample contains under 75,000 clones, under 90% of which appear only once. Antigen-specific CD4+ T cells were first expanded with viral peptide pools by the ViraFEST assay and only then sequenced. Once cultured for about 9 days, the cells underwent separation to obtain CD4+ T cells. In the vaccine recipients, nucleocapsid antibodies were negative and there was no prior SARS-CoV-2 infection. Their cognate antigens are unknown. The material sequenced was CD4+ T cells from PBMCs cultured with SARS-CoV-2 spike peptides, taken before COVID-19 vaccination. These receptors came from a human donor who received a COVID-19 vaccine.

This chain connects TRBV7-3 to TRBJ2-5, with D perhaps matching TRBD1 (5 bases). Trimming left V 3 bases short and J 1 base short, with 6 bases between. The CDR3 covers 13 residues. Germline V CDR1 and CDR2: SGHTA, FQGTGA. CDR3 coding DNA: TGTGCCAGCAGCTTTGGGGCCCAAGAGACCCAGTACTTC. This encodes CASSFGAQETQYF.

The CDR3 DNA follows: TGTGCCAGCAGTTACTCGTTCCGGGTGCAAGAGACCCAGTACTTC. Protein product: CASSYSFRVQETQYF. The chain joins TRBV6-5 to TRBJ2-5, with D unclear. The CDR3 has 15 residues. Germline CDR1 and CDR2: MNHEY and SVGAGI. V shed 0 bases and J shed 2 bases, with 10 bases lying between them.

The chain links TRBV3-1 (or the pseudogene TRBV3-2) to TRBJ1-6; 9 bases map to TRBD1. CDR3 size: 15 residues. The ends lost 6 bases at V and 7 bases at J; junction bases unmatched: 7. CDR1 LGHDT and CDR2 YNNKEL come from the germline V gene (reference sequence). The CDR3 DNA follows: TGTGCCAGCAGGGACAGGGGAGAGGGGAATTCACCCCTCCACTTT. Its protein is CASRDRGEGNSPLHF.

V is TRBV28 and J is TRBJ2-1; D possibly matches TRBD1 or TRBD2 (5 bases each). Germline V gene lookup returns CDR1 MDHEN and CDR2 SYDVKM. Trimming stripped 6 bases from V and 6 bases from J, with 15 bases between. CDR3 length equals 14 residues. DNA of the CDR3: TGTGCCAGCAGATTAGACAGAGGGAGCAATGAGCAGTTCTTC. Translation gives CASRLDRGSNEQFF.

The rearrangement joins TRBV9 to TRBJ2-5; 7 nucleotides match TRBD2. Germline V gives CDR1 SGDLS, CDR2 YYNGEE. The CDR3 runs to 13 residues. Trimming cost V 2 bases and J 2 bases; bases outside gene matches: 0. For the CDR3, the DNA is TGTGCCAGCAGCGTGCGGGGGCAAGAGACCCAGTACTTC. Translation gives CASSVRGQETQYF.

A remark on this clone: The junction shows a germline mismatch at one end, possibly a read error. This rearrangement joins TRBV6-6 to TRBJ1-1, with D perhaps TRBD1 (6 bases). The CDR3 is 14 residues long. CDR1 and CDR2 from the germline V gene are MNHNY and SVGAGI (reference sequence). CDR3 DNA: TGTGCCAGCAGTTACACCGGGACACGGGAATTGTGGGTCTTT. It codes for CASSYTGTRELWVF.

V gene TRBV6-4 combines with J gene TRBJ2-1; no clear D gene. This CDR3 is built from 14 residues. Germline CDR1 and CDR2: MRHNA and SNTAGT. Trimming shortened V by 1 base and J by 9 bases, and 13 bases separated the two germline ends. CDR3 DNA sequence: TGTGCCAGCAGTGACTTACCCCAGGCAATTGAGCAGTTCTTC. It specifies CASSDLPQAIEQFF.

Only one count was recorded for this clone. The J gene is TRBJ1-1, the V gene TRBV7-9, with a possible D match to TRBD1 (6 bases). This CDR3 contains 14 residues. CDR1 and CDR2 from the germline V gene are SEHNR and FQNEAQ (reference sequence). Trimming took 2 bases from V and 1 from J, leaving 8 bases between them. As DNA, the CDR3 is TGTGCCAGCAGCTTACAGGGGCGGAACACTGAAGCTTTCTTT. Its translation is CASSLQGRNTEAFF.

The chain carries TRBV28 and TRBJ2-1, with D perhaps given as TRBD1 or TRBD2 (5 bases each). Trimming took 6 bases from V and 4 from J, leaving 16 bases between them. The germline V gene has CDR1 MDHEN and CDR2 SYDVKM. The length of the CDR3 is 15 residues. The CDR3 DNA reads as TGTGCCAGCAGACCCACCGGGGCGGGTTACAATGAGCAGTTCTTC. Its protein is CASRPTGAGYNEQFF.

This chain connects TRBV6-1 to TRBJ1-2; the match to TRBD1 covers 7 bases. The CDR3 covers 14 residues. V was clipped by 7 bases and J by 5 bases; unmatched bases: 10. Germline lookup yields CDR1 MNHNS and CDR2 SASEGT. The CDR3: CASTEGTEAYGYTF. The CDR3 nucleotides are TGTGCCAGCACGGAAGGGACAGAAGCATATGGCTACACCTTC.

This clone was observed a handful of times. V and J are TRBV24-1 and TRBJ1-1; D possibly corresponds to TRBD1 (5 bases). Germline V gene data show CDR1 as KGHDR and CDR2 as SFDVKD. The CDR3 consists of 13 residues. V gave up 8 bases and J gave up 3 bases, with 12 bases separating them. This CDR3 reads CATKRGKDTEAFF. The CDR3 DNA is TGTGCCACCAAACGGGGGAAGGACACTGAAGCTTTCTTT.

This clone was recorded once. This chain uses TRBV25-1 with TRBJ2-1; 7 nucleotides line up with TRBD1. CDR1 is MGHDK, CDR2 SYGVNS, per germline. The V segment lost 7 bases and the J segment 8 bases; nucleotides outside the gene matches: 11. The CDR3 has 14 amino acids. CDR3 nucleotides: TGTGCCAGCAATTCCGTGAGAGGGGGCGATGAGCAGTTCTTC. It specifies CASNSVRGGDEQFF.

In its sample, this clone was seen a few times. The rearrangement joins TRBV2 to TRBJ2-6; TRBD1 agrees at 7 bases. V was clipped by 7 bases and J by 1 base; unmatched bases: 4. The CDR3 extends over 15 amino acids. Per germline, CDR1 SNHLY and CDR2 FYNNEI. The CDR3 protein is CASTPDRSGANVLTF. The CDR3 DNA reads TGTGCCAGCACTCCGGACAGGTCTGGGGCCAACGTCCTGACTTTC. Supplemented by reference TRBV2 and TRBJ2-6, the full variable domain reads EPEVTQTPSHQVTQMGQEVILRCVPISNHLYFYWYRQILGQKVEFLVSFYNNEISEKSEIFDDQFSVERPDGSNFTLKIRSTKLEDSAMYFCASTPDRSGANVLTFGAGSRLTVL.

The chain is built from TRBV10-1 and TRBJ2-7, with TRBD1 matching over 8 bases. This CDR3 is built from 13 residues. Trimming cost V 1 base and J 9 bases; bases outside gene matches: 5. Per the germline V gene, CDR1 is WNHNN and CDR2 is SYGVQD (reference sequence). The DNA for the CDR3 is TGCGCCAGCAGTGAGTATCGGACAGGGCGGCAGTACGTC. It codes for CASSEYRTGRQYV.

This clone has only one observation. The V and J genes are TRBV6-5 and TRBJ1-2, with 11 bases aligning to TRBD1. J was trimmed by 4 bases and V by 8 bases; bases with no gene match: 6. Germline V gene data show CDR1 as MNHEY and CDR2 as SVGAGI. The CDR3 runs to 14 residues. The CDR3, as DNA: TGTGCCAGCGGGGACAGGGGGATAAGCTATGGCTACACCTTC. This codes for CASGDRGISYGYTF.

This clone appeared once. The chain joins TRBV6-5 to TRBJ1-1; 8 nucleotides align to TRBD1. The CDR3 contains 13 residues. The ends lost 9 bases at V and 5 bases at J; junction bases unmatched: 8. The V gene's germline CDR1 is MNHEY and CDR2 SVGAGI. The CDR3 coding sequence is TGTGCCAGTTCGGACAGGGTAGAAACTGAAGCTTTCTTT. Translated: CASSDRVETEAFF.

The rearrangement uses TRBV24-1 and TRBJ2-5; 15 bases are shared with TRBD2. The J segment lost 2 bases and the V segment lost 4 bases, leaving 10 bases of the junction unmatched. Per germline, CDR1 KGHDR and CDR2 SFDVKD. This CDR3 is built from 19 residues. The DNA of the CDR3 is TGTGCCACCAGTGACTCTTCGGGGACTAGCGGGGGGAAACAAGAGACCCAGTACTTC. This translates into CATSDSSGTSGGKQETQYF.

V and J are TRBV4-3 and TRBJ2-1, with 10 bases lining up with TRBD2. Germline lookup yields CDR1 LGHNA and CDR2 YSLEER. V dropped 5 bases and J dropped 0; count of bases not matched to a gene: 13. The CDR3 extends over 19 amino acids. Here the CDR3 reads CASSSRLAGLTSSYNEQFF. The CDR3 DNA follows: TGCGCCAGCAGCTCGCGACTAGCGGGTCTTACCAGCTCCTACAATGAGCAGTTCTTC.